This TCR beta chain is from a study of control samples from healthy donors and cancer patients (dated by TCRdb to the early 2020s). There are a few counts of this clone. The specificity of this receptor is unknown. No clone much larger than this one lies a single base away; base qualities are absent. Library method: the immunoSEQ multiplex PCR assay. In its TCRdb copy, this immuneACCESS table keeps in-frame sequences only and misses some clones. Where compared with another copy, unresolved V genes explain less than half of these, and the others have no known cause. Counted in this sample were 100,000 to 150,000 clones; around 92% of them appeared once. The top ten hold around 0.6% of the sample. The sequenced material came from PBMCs. This sequence originates from a man older than 75 with head and neck cancer.

The base sequence is TGCAGCGTTCGCCAGAGGCTTTACGAGCAGTACTTC. Protein translation: CSVRQRLYEQYF. The chain couples TRBV29-1 to TRBJ2-7; the D gene is unclear. CDR1 and CDR2 are drawn from the germline V gene: SQVTM, ANQGSEA. Its CDR3 holds 12 amino acids, cysteine through phenylalanine. The retained sequence is limited to the CDR3, 36 bases, with the frame set at the first base. The junction shows trimming of 5 bases on V and 4 bases on J, plus 12 bases between the germline ends.